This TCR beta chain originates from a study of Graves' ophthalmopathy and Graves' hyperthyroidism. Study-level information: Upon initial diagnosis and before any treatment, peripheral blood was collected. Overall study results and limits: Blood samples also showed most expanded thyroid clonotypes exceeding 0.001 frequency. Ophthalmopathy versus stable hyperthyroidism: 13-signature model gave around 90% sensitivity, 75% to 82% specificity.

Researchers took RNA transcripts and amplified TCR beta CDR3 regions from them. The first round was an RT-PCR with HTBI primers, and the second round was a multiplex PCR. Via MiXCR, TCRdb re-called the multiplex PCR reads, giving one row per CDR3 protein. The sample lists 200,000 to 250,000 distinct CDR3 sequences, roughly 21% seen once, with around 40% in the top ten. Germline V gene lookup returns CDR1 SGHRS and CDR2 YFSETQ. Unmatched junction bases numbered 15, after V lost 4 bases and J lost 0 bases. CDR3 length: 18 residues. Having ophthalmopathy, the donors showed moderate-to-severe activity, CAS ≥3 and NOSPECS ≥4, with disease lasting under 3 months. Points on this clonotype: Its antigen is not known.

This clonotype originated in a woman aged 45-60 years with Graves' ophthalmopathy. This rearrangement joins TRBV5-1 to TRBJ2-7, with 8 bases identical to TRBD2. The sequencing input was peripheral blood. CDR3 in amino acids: CASSLAGLRRGTSYEQYF. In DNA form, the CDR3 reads TGCGCCAGCAGCCTAGCGGGCTTGAGGCGGGGAACCTCCTACGAGCAGTACTTC.